This T cell receptor (beta chain) was captured by sequencing in a study of blood T cell repertoires in COVID-19. Study at large: There were acute and convalescent COVID-19 samples, and they came from the United States, Italy and Spain. PBMCs, B-cell-depleted T cells, or T cells provided the cDNA or gDNA that made up the material.

This table comes from immunoSEQ multiplex PCR, and its TCRdb copy is limited to in-frame clones, with some not included. The sample yields about 140,000 clones, about 91% seen once. Deletions cut 5 bases from V and 0 bases from J, with 18 bases between. This CDR3 has 17 amino acids. Germline V gives CDR1 SEHNR, CDR2 FQNEAQ (reference sequence). The sample was peripheral blood. The chain is built from TRBV7-9 and TRBJ2-3; D not certain. The receptor's source is a woman aged 60-75 years with acute or convalescent COVID-19. For the CDR3, the DNA is TGTGCCAGCAGCCGCCGCATACCCGGCGGAAGCACAGATACGCAGTATTTT. It encodes CASSRRIPGGSTDTQYF.